This paragraph reports one T cell receptor beta chain. The protocol was immunoSEQ multiplex PCR, while the TCRdb copy is restricted to in-frame clones and leaves out a portion. The data hold 300,000 to 400,000 clones, with 85% to 90% observed a single time. This sample was taken from a study of blood T cell repertoires in COVID-19. CDR1 and CDR2 from the germline V gene are MGHRA and YSYEKL. This CDR3 is built from 15 residues. The V gene lost 4 bases and the J gene lost 7 bases, with 14 bases spanning the gap. This chain connects TRBV4-1 to TRBJ1-6; D ambiguous. This receptor was taken from a woman aged 25 to 45 with acute COVID-19. Sequenced: PBMCs or T cells enriched from blood (not recorded which). Here the CDR3 DNA reads TGCGCCAGCAGCCCTGAGGGCAGGCTAAATTCACCCCTCCACTTT. This translates into CASSPEGRLNSPLHF.